The TCR beta chain under discussion was sequenced for a study of blood T cell repertoires in COVID-19. TCRdb's copy holds only in-frame clones and misses some; the assay was immunoSEQ multiplex PCR. This table has about 240,000 clones, around 90% appearing once. Specimen: peripheral blood. The clonotype originates from a man between 60 and 70 years old who had recovered from COVID-19.

CDR3 sequence: CASSETVPEDTQYF. CDR3 DNA sequence: TGCGCCAGCAGTGAGACGGTGCCCGAAGATACGCAGTATTTT. The gene calls are TRBV10-1 and TRBJ2-3, with D uncertain. CDR1 WNHNN and CDR2 SYGVQD come from the germline V gene (reference sequence). The CDR3 is 14 amino acids. V shed 2 bases and J shed 5 bases, with 11 bases lying between them.